Following are 30 T cell receptor beta chains from one sample sequenced in a study of control samples from healthy donors and cancer patients. Method: immunoSEQ multiplex PCR; TCRdb's copy keeps in-frame clones and lacks some. Of some 110,000 clones listed, 80% to 90% are singletons. The sample comprised PBMCs. These receptors were taken from a woman aged 45 to 65 with colorectal cancer.

This rearrangement joins TRBV5-4 to TRBJ1-1, with D possibly TRBD1 on 6 matching bases. V gave up 0 bases and J gave up 3 bases, with 12 bases separating them. CDR1 is SGHNT and CDR2 is YYREEE in the germline V gene (reference sequence). The CDR3 sequence is 15 residues long. The CDR3 region is CASSLDPRGDTEAFF. CDR3 nucleotides: TGTGCCAGCAGCTTGGACCCAAGGGGGGACACTGAAGCTTTCTTT.

This clone was seen a single time. The chain links TRBV11-2 to TRBJ1-1; tentatively, D is TRBD1 (5 bases). Germline values: CDR1 SGHAT, CDR2 FQNNGV. The germline V and J ends were trimmed by 1 base and 1 base, with 10 bases remaining between them. The CDR3 is 15 amino acids. The CDR3 DNA reads as TGTGCCAGCAGCTTAGGTGCAGGGAGGAACACTGAAGCTTTCTTT. Translated, it gives CASSLGAGRNTEAFF.

The CDR3 loop reads CASSPRWVTGETQYF. The CDR3 nucleotides are TGTGCCAGCAGCCCTCGGTGGGTTACGGGGGAGACCCAGTACTTC. This chain connects TRBV11-2 to TRBJ2-5; a weak D match, TRBD2 (5 bases). The germline gives CDR1 SGHAT, CDR2 FQNNGV. The V end was cut by 5 bases, the J end by 5 bases, with 18 bases between. The CDR3 spans 15 residues.

This CDR3 is CASSSLTGGNTDTQYF. CDR3 DNA sequence: TGTGCCAGCAGCTCCCTGACAGGGGGTAACACAGATACGCAGTATTTT. The genes are TRBV7-8 and TRBJ2-3, with TRBD1 matching over 9 bases. This CDR3 is built from 16 residues. Trimming at V came to 4 bases and at J to 2 bases, leaving 7 bases not matched to a gene. CDR1 is SGHVS and CDR2 is FQNEAQ in the germline V gene.

This rearrangement joins TRBV5-1 to TRBJ1-1; 7 nucleotides line up with TRBD1. CDR3 size: 15 residues. With 2 bases clipped from V and 1 base from J, the junction kept 5 bases outside the gene matches. In germline, CDR1 is SGHRS, CDR2 YFSETQ. CDR3 loop: CASSFWPGGNTEAFF. The DNA of the CDR3 is TGCGCCAGCAGCTTTTGGCCAGGGGGGAACACTGAAGCTTTCTTT.

The rearrangement joins TRBV6-1 to TRBJ1-2, with unresolved D. Germline V gene lookup returns CDR1 MNHNS and CDR2 SASEGT. Between the trimmed V and J ends, which lost 0 bases and 4 bases, there was a span of 6 bases. The CDR3 length is 13 residues. In DNA, the CDR3 is TGTGCCAGCAGTGAAGCTGTAAGCTATGGCTACACCTTC. Translated, it gives CASSEAVSYGYTF.

This rearrangement joins TRBV2 to TRBJ2-7; a possible D gene is TRBD1 (6 bases). From germline, CDR1 is SNHLY and CDR2 FYNNEI. V lost 6 bases and J 0 bases, leaving 12 bases between the germline ends. This CDR3 is 14 amino acids long. CDR3 nucleotide sequence: TGTGCCAGCAGCTCGGGACAACCCTCCTACGAGCAGTACTTC. It codes for CASSSGQPSYEQYF.

The J gene is TRBJ2-7, the V gene TRBV7-3; 11 bases align to TRBD2. This CDR3 has 17 amino acids. The V and J ends lost 7 bases and 3 bases, in that order; junction bases with no gene match: 14. Germline values: CDR1 SGHTA, CDR2 FQGTGA. For the CDR3, the DNA is TGTGCCAGCACCCAAGCCTTCCTAGCGGGGGGTCTCTACGAGCAGTACTTC. Its protein is CASTQAFLAGGLYEQYF.

The gene calls are TRBV5-1 and TRBJ1-3, with no clear D. The germline V gene has CDR1 SGHRS and CDR2 YFSETQ. The V gene lost 0 bases and the J gene lost 3 bases, with 1 base spanning the gap. CDR3 length: 12 amino acids. The CDR3 DNA follows: TGCGCCAGCAGCTTGGATGGAAACACCATATATTTT. This encodes CASSLDGNTIYF.

The chain uses TRBV5-4 and TRBJ1-1; a weak D match, TRBD1 (5 bases). The CDR3 consists of 14 residues. The V and J ends lost 5 bases and 3 bases respectively, with 14 bases between them. Germline V gene data show CDR1 as SGHNT and CDR2 as YYREEE (reference sequence). The CDR3 bases are TGTGCCAGCAGGAACGGGGGAAGGGACACTGAAGCTTTCTTT. Encoded protein: CASRNGGRDTEAFF.

The CDR3 region is CASSLGTGTGENIQYF. The CDR3 DNA sequence: TGTGCCAGCAGCTTAGGCACCGGGACAGGGGAAAACATTCAGTACTTC. The rearrangement links TRBV11-3 to TRBJ2-4; TRBD1 aligns across 10 bases. CDR1 is SGHNT, CDR2 YENEEA, per germline. The CDR3 length is 16 residues. After removal of 1 base from V and 5 bases from J, the junction contained 5 bases not matched to a gene.

The CDR3 here is CASSPSPGDFYEQYF. CDR3 bases: TGTGCCAGCAGCCCCTCGCCAGGGGACTTCTACGAGCAGTACTTC. The chain links TRBV7-3 to TRBJ2-7; the D call may be TRBD1 or TRBD2 (6 bases each). The germline V gene encodes CDR1 SGHTA and CDR2 FQGTGA. The CDR3 sequence is 15 residues long. V lost 5 bases to trimming and J lost 3 bases, with 17 bases between them. Looking up the rest from reference TRBV7-3 and TRBJ2-7 gives the full variable domain: GAGVSQTPSNKVTEKGKYVELRCDPISGHTALYWYRQSLGQGPEFLIYFQGTGAADDSGLPNDRFFAVRPEGSVSTLKIQRTERGDSAVYLCASSPSPGDFYEQYFGPGTRLTVT.

The rearrangement joins TRBV5-4 to TRBJ1-2; D gene unclear. Germline loops: CDR1 SGHNT, CDR2 YYREEE (reference sequence). V was clipped by 5 bases and J by 5 bases, with 10 bases between them. The CDR3 is 12 residues long. The CDR3, as DNA: TGTGCCAGCAGGGACCAGATATATGGCTACACCTTC. Its translation is CASRDQIYGYTF.

In nucleotides, the CDR3 is TGTGCCAGCAGCTCAGGACTAGCCAACACCGGGGAGCTGTTTTTT. Amino acids: CASSSGLANTGELFF. The chain employs TRBV7-8 and TRBJ2-2; 8 bases agree with TRBD2. The CDR3 totals 15 residues. The V and J ends lost 4 bases and 2 bases, in that order; junction bases with no gene match: 3. Germline CDR1 SGHVS, CDR2 FQNEAQ.

The gene calls are TRBV5-3 and TRBJ2-3, with 9 bases that match TRBD2. TRBV5-3 is designated an ORF whose function remains uncertain. The length of the CDR3 is 16 residues. Trimming took 0 bases from V and 6 from J; bases not matched to a gene: 8. The CDR3 protein is CARSLESGRNLDTQYF. The CDR3 nucleotides are TGTGCCAGAAGCTTGGAAAGCGGGAGGAATCTGGATACGCAGTATTTT.

The J gene is TRBJ2-3, the V gene TRBV4-2; 13 positions agree with TRBD2. Trimming cost V 4 bases and J 5 bases; bases outside gene matches: 6. The CDR3 length is 16 residues. CDR1 is LGHNA and CDR2 is YNFKEQ in the germline V gene. CDR3 DNA sequence: TGTGCCAGCAGCCTTAGGACTAGCGGGAGTGGAGATACGCAGTATTTT. This sequence encodes CASSLRTSGSGDTQYF.

The chain employs TRBV30 and TRBJ1-3; tentatively, D is TRBD1 (6 bases). The CDR3 totals 15 residues. Trimming removed 0 bases from V and 2 bases from J, with 11 bases in between. Germline values: CDR1 GTSNPN, CDR2 SVGIG (reference sequence). Here the CDR3 reads CAWSVTGATGNTIYF. The CDR3 coding sequence is TGTGCCTGGAGTGTGACGGGGGCGACTGGAAACACCATATATTTT.

The chain is built from TRBV18 and TRBJ1-1; 7 nucleotides line up with TRBD1. CDR1 is KGHSH, CDR2 LQKENI, per germline. V lost 3 bases and J lost 1; bases outside the gene matches: 8. This CDR3 has 16 residues. In DNA, the CDR3 is TGTGCCAGCTCACCGGAGACAGGGTCTCAGAACACTGAAGCTTTCTTT. It is translated as CASSPETGSQNTEAFF.

This clone was seen more than once but under ten times. The V and J genes are TRBV2 and TRBJ2-1, with D possibly TRBD1 on 5 matching bases. The germline gives CDR1 SNHLY, CDR2 FYNNEI. V dropped 3 bases and J dropped 10 bases, with 13 bases sitting between them. The length of the CDR3 is 13 residues. The CDR3 sequence: CASSDVGDVEQFF. Written as DNA, the CDR3 is TGTGCCAGCAGTGATGTAGGGGATGTAGAGCAGTTCTTC.

The chain recombines TRBV5-1 with TRBJ2-3; 8 bases line up with TRBD1. The V and J ends lost 0 bases and 1 base, in that order; junction bases with no gene match: 4. The germline V gene has CDR1 SGHRS and CDR2 YFSETQ. The length of the CDR3 is 16 residues. CDR3 in amino acids: CASSLEGQDGTDTQYF. CDR3 coding DNA: TGCGCCAGCAGCTTGGAGGGACAGGACGGCACAGATACGCAGTATTTT.

This rearrangement joins TRBV5-1 to TRBJ1-2, with 7 bases fitting TRBD1. The CDR3 has 14 amino acids. Germline V gives CDR1 SGHRS, CDR2 YFSETQ. V was clipped by 1 base and J by 4 bases; unmatched bases: 4. In DNA form, the CDR3 reads TGCGCCAGCAGCTTGATAGGGGGCGGCTATGGCTACACCTTC. It yields the protein CASSLIGGGYGYTF.

CDR3 DNA: TGTGCCACCAGCAGAGGACAGGGGGAGGACAGTTCTGGAAACACCATATATTTT. Its protein product is CATSRGQGEDSSGNTIYF. This rearrangement joins TRBV15 to TRBJ1-3, with TRBD1 matching over 9 bases. Germline lookup yields CDR1 LNHNV and CDR2 YYDKDF (reference sequence). The CDR3 is 18 amino acids. J was trimmed by 1 base and V by 1 base; bases with no gene match: 8.

This clone was seen only once. The gene calls are TRBV7-3 and TRBJ2-1; the D gene is possibly TRBD1 (6 bases). Germline V gene data show CDR1 as SGHTA and CDR2 as FQGTGA. The V gene lost 4 bases and the J gene lost 3 bases, with 13 bases spanning the gap. CDR3 size: 15 residues. CDR3 nucleotides: TGTGCCAGCAGCTCCCGTCAGGGGTACTACAATGAGCAGTTCTTC. Its protein is CASSSRQGYYNEQFF.

This sequence joins TRBV9 and TRBJ2-1; TRBD2 matches at 9 bases. This CDR3 has 15 amino acids. With V trimmed by 0 bases and J by 8 bases, 6 bases remained unmatched. Per germline, CDR1 SGDLS and CDR2 YYNGEE. The DNA of the CDR3 is TGTGCCAGCAGCGTAGCCGCGGGAGGGTTCGATGAGCAGTTCTTC. Translating gives CASSVAAGGFDEQFF.

The chain has TRBV28 and TRBJ1-2; possibly TRBD1 for D (5 bases). V was clipped by 8 bases and J by 8 bases, with 18 bases between them. Germline values: CDR1 MDHEN, CDR2 SYDVKM. The CDR3 has 13 amino acids. DNA for the CDR3: TGTGCCAGCTGGGACCGCACCACTCGGGGCTACACCTTC. Translating gives CASWDRTTRGYTF.

The V gene is TRBV2, the J gene TRBJ1-1; D might be TRBD1 (5 bases). The CDR3 totals 11 residues. CDR1 SNHLY and CDR2 FYNNEI come from the germline V gene. Deletions cut 8 bases from V and 5 bases from J, with 9 bases between. CDR3 protein: CASHGGTEAFF. In DNA form, the CDR3 reads TGTGCCAGCCACGGGGGAACTGAAGCTTTCTTT.

This sequence joins TRBV5-8 and TRBJ2-3; 9 nucleotides align to TRBD1. The CDR3 consists of 16 residues. The V gene's germline CDR1 is SGHTS and CDR2 YDEGEE. J gave up 2 bases and V 0 bases, and 4 bases lay outside the gene matches. The CDR3 loop is CASSLDRGRLTDTQYF. The CDR3 coding sequence is TGTGCCAGCAGCTTGGACAGGGGGCGACTCACAGATACGCAGTATTTT.

The chain combines TRBV2 with TRBJ1-6; 10 bases fit TRBD1. CDR1 is SNHLY and CDR2 is FYNNEI in the germline V gene. V shed 4 bases and J 9 bases; nucleotides not matched to a gene: 3. The length of the CDR3 is 14 residues. The CDR3 here is CASSGQGAPSPLHF. In nucleotides, the CDR3 is TGTGCCAGCAGTGGACAGGGGGCGCCTTCACCCCTCCACTTT.

The sample holds one count of this clone. The chain links TRBV7-8 to TRBJ2-2; D uncertain. Germline CDR1 SGHVS, CDR2 FQNEAQ. V dropped 1 base and J dropped 1 base, with 7 bases sitting between them. The CDR3 totals 15 residues. CDR3 sequence: CASSLVVENTGELFF. The DNA of the CDR3 is TGTGCCAGCAGCTTAGTGGTAGAGAACACCGGGGAGCTGTTTTTT. The full variable domain, rest sourced from reference TRBV7-8 and TRBJ2-2, is GAGVSQSPRYKVAKRGQDVALRCDPISGHVSLFWYQQALGQGPEFLTYFQNEAQLDKSGLPSDRFFAERPEGSVSTLKIQRTQQEDSAVYLCASSLVVENTGELFFGEGSRLTVL.

The chain links TRBV18 to TRBJ2-2, with D maybe TRBD2 (6 bases). The germline CDR1 and CDR2 sequences are KGHSH and LQKENI. The CDR3 covers 13 residues. V was pared by 4 bases and J by 8 bases, with 11 bases between. The CDR3 coding sequence is TGTGCCAGCTCACTGATGAGCGGGGGGGAGCTGTTTTTT. Protein product: CASSLMSGGELFF.